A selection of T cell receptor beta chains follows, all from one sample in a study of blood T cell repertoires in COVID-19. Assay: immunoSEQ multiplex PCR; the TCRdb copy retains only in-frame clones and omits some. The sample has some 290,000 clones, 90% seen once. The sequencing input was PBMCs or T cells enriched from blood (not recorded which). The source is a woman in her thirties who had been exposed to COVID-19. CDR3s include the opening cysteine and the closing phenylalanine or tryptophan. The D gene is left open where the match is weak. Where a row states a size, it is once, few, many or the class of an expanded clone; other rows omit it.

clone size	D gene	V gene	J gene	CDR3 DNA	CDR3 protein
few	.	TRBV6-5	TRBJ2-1	TGTGCCAGCAGTACAGGGTCCTCCTACAATGAGCAGTTCTTC	CASSTGSSYNEQFF
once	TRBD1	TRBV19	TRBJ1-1	TGTGCCAGTAAGCCGGGACAGGCGAACACTGAAGCTTTCTTT	CASKPGQANTEAFF
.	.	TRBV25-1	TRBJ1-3	TGTGCCAGCAGTGGAGGTAGCTCTGGAAACACCATATATTTT	CASSGGSSGNTIYF
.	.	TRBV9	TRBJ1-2	TGTGCCAGCAGCGTAGCTGGCGGGCGAATCCTATTGGGAGGCTACACCTTC	CASSVAGGRILLGGYTF
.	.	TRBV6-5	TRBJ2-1	TGTGCCAGCAGTAGGCGCCCAGGTTACAATGAGCAGTTCTTC	CASSRRPGYNEQFF
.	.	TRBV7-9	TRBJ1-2	TGTGCCAGCAGCCTAACAGGAGTTGGCTACACCTTC	CASSLTGVGYTF
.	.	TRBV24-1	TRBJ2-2	TGTGCCACCAGTGACGGAGGGGGGGGAACCGGGGAGCTGTTTTTT	CATSDGGGGTGELFF
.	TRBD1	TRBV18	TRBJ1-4	TGTGCCAGCTCACCCCTGACAGGGGGGCACGAAAAACTGTTTTTT	CASSPLTGGHEKLFF
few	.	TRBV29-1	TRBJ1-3	TGCAGCGTTAACCCAGGGGTTGGAAACACCATATATTTT	CSVNPGVGNTIYF
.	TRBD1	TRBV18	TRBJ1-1	TGTGCCAGCTCACTAGGGACAGGGGTTAACACTGAAGCTTTCTTT	CASSLGTGVNTEAFF
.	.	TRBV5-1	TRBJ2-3	TGCGCCAGCAGCTCCCGTTACACAGATACGCAGTATTTT	CASSSRYTDTQYF
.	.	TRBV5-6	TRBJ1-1	TGTGCCAGCAGTCAGGGGAATGAAGCTTTCTTT	CASSQGNEAFF
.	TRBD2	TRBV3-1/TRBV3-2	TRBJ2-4	TGTGCCAGCAGCACCCCGGGACTACCGAACATTCAGTACTTC	CASSTPGLPNIQYF
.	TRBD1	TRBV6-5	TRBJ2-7	TGTGCCAGCAGTCCCGGACAGGTGAGCTCCTACGAGCAGTACTTC	CASSPGQVSSYEQYF
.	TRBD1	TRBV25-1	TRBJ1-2	TGTGCCAGCAGCCCGACAGGGCATGGCTACACCTTC	CASSPTGHGYTF
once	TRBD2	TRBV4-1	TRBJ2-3	TGCGCCAGCAGCCAAGGACTAGCGGTCACAGATACGCAGTATTTT	CASSQGLAVTDTQYF
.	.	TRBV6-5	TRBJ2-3	TGTGCCAGCAGCTATCATAACCCTACCACAGATACGCAGTATTTT	CASSYHNPTTDTQYF
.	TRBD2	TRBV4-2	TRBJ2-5	TGTGCCAGCAGCCAGGGCGGGGGAGAGAGGGAGACCCAGTACTTC	CASSQGGGERETQYF
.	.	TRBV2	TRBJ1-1	TGTGCCAGCAGTGTCATGTGGAACACTGAAGCTTTCTTT	CASSVMWNTEAFF
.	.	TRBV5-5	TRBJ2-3	TGTGCCAGCAGCTTAATATTCACACAGGTTCTTGGCACAGATACGCAGTATTTT	CASSLIFTQVLGTDTQYF
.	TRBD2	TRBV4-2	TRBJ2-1	TGTGCCAGCAGCCAAGAACCTAGCGGGGGATCCTACAATGAGCAGTTCTTC	CASSQEPSGGSYNEQFF